This entry lists 21 T cell receptor beta chains sequenced from one sample in a study of T cells in Graves' hyperthyroidism and ophthalmopathy. Amplification of TCR beta CDR3 regions was performed using RNA transcripts as template. First-round RT-PCR targeting the TCR CDR3 was performed with the HTBI primer set. Each CDR3 protein gets one entry after TCRdb re-called the multiplex PCR reads with MiXCR. The table includes over 400,000 distinct CDR3 sequences, 14% to 15% detected once. The specimen was blood. Every receptor here comes from a man aged 18-30 years with Graves' ophthalmopathy.

This clonotype came up many times. The V call is TRBV27, the J call TRBJ1-2; tentative D call: TRBD1 (6 bases). The CDR3 covers 16 residues. CDR1 MNHEY and CDR2 SMNVEV come from the germline V gene (reference sequence). V lost 5 bases and J lost 0, with 16 bases in between. CDR3: CASSLSSTGANYGYTF. The CDR3 DNA sequence: TGTGCCAGCAGTCTCTCGTCGACAGGAGCTAACTATGGCTACACCTTC.

There are many counts of this clonotype. The gene calls are TRBV15 and TRBJ1-3; no clear D. The germline V gene has CDR1 LNHNV and CDR2 YYDKDF (reference sequence). The CDR3 totals 18 residues. V was cut by 2 bases and J by 0 bases, with 17 bases left in between. CDR3 bases: TGTGCCACCAGCAGACCGGAAATCCTGGCCTTCTCTGGAAACACCATATATTTT. As protein: CATSRPEILAFSGNTIYF.

Of note for this clonotype: A read error is possible here, since a much larger clone lies one base away. The V and J genes are TRBV6-2 or TRBV6-3 and TRBJ1-1, with no clear D. The CDR3 is 15 residues long. Looked up from germline, CDR1 is MNHEY and CDR2 is SVGEGT. In DNA form, the CDR3 reads TGTACCAGCATAGGTGTCGGGATATGGGACACTGAAGCTTTCTTT. It codes for CTSIGVGIWDTEAFF.

This clonotype has a single count. One base away lies a much larger clone, so this may be a sequencing read error. The chain's CDR3 is CASRARVGVDGELFF. Here the CDR3 DNA reads TGTGCCAGCAGAGCACGGGTTGGGGTTGACGGGGAGCTGTTTTTT. J is TRBJ2-2 and V is TRBV6-1, with D hard to call. The CDR3 sequence is 15 residues long. The ends were cut back, 6 bases at V and 7 bases at J, with 18 bases in the middle. The germline CDR1 and CDR2 sequences are MNHNS and SASEGT.

Ten or more counts support this clonotype. This chain joins TRBV11-2 and TRBJ1-1; possible D gene TRBD1, 5 bases. Germline V lookup: CDR1 SGHAT, CDR2 FQNNGV. The germline V and J ends were trimmed by 4 bases and 4 bases, with 16 bases remaining between them. This CDR3 comprises 15 residues. The chain's CDR3 is CASSSGLGGTTEAFF. The CDR3 DNA sequence: TGTGCCAGCAGCTCCGGCCTGGGAGGGACCACTGAAGCTTTCTTT.

This clonotype came up many times. The chain links TRBV10-3 to TRBJ2-5, with D uncertain. V lost 0 bases and J 1 base, leaving 12 bases between the germline ends. Germline lookup yields CDR1 ENHRY and CDR2 SYGVKD. This CDR3 has 16 amino acids. CDR3 protein: CAISESLTDLQETQYF. The CDR3, as DNA: TGTGCCATCAGTGAGTCGCTTACAGACCTCCAAGAGACCCAGTACTTC.

This clonotype was seen more than once but under ten times. The J gene is TRBJ1-5, the V gene TRBV19; D is possibly TRBD1 (6 bases). Germline V gene lookup returns CDR1 LNHDA and CDR2 SQIVND (reference sequence). The CDR3 contains 15 residues. V shed 7 bases and J shed 5 bases, with 18 bases lying between them. The CDR3 sequence: CASTPVMGADQPQHF. CDR3 nucleotides: TGTGCCAGTACCCCGGTTATGGGGGCGGATCAGCCCCAGCATTTT. Filled out from reference TRBV19 and TRBJ1-5, the complete variable domain reads DGGITQSPKYLFRKEGQNVTLSCEQNLNHDAMYWYRQDPGQGLRLIYYSQIVNDFQKGDIAEGYSVSREKKESFPLTVTSAQKNPTAFYLCASTPVMGADQPQHFGDGTRLSIL.

The table lists this clonotype with many counts. The chain has TRBV6-1 and TRBJ2-1; a weak D match, TRBD2 (6 bases). The germline V gene encodes CDR1 MNHNS and CDR2 SASEGT. The germline V and J ends were trimmed by 6 bases and 8 bases, with 14 bases remaining between them. CDR3 length: 13 residues. In nucleotides, the CDR3 is TGTGCCAGCAGAAGACTAGGGGTGCATGAGCAGTTCTTC. This translates into CASRRLGVHEQFF.

This clonotype was picked up many times. The chain recombines TRBV3-1 with TRBJ1-2, with D hard to call. CDR1 is LGHDT, CDR2 YNNKEL, per germline (reference sequence). The CDR3 covers 14 residues. Trimming took off 1 base at V and 4 bases at J, with 10 bases between the two ends. CDR3 sequence (DNA): TGTGCCAGCAGCCAAGCGTGGGATTCCTATGGCTACACCTTC. It translates to CASSQAWDSYGYTF.

This clonotype was seen at least ten times. J is TRBJ1-1 and V is TRBV14; 7 bases are a match to TRBD1. The CDR3 covers 18 residues. CDR1 and CDR2 from the germline V gene are SGHDN and FVKESK. Trimming cost V 1 base and J 1 base; bases outside gene matches: 12. The CDR3: CASSQVWGTALSNTEAFF. The CDR3 DNA sequence: TGTGCCAGCAGCCAAGTATGGGGGACAGCACTTTCGAACACTGAAGCTTTCTTT.

This clonotype was seen at least ten times. The chain combines TRBV11-2 with TRBJ1-4; D is perhaps TRBD1 (5 bases). Germline CDR1 reads SGHAT; CDR2 reads FQNNGV. V shed 3 bases and J shed 4 bases, with 15 bases lying between them. The CDR3 covers 16 residues. The CDR3: CASSLNLGLINEKLFF. The CDR3 coding sequence is TGTGCCAGCAGCTTGAACTTGGGACTAATTAATGAAAAACTGTTTTTT.

Concerning this clonotype itself: A much larger clone lies a single base off, so this may be a read error. The chain uses TRBV18 and TRBJ2-1, with D unclear. The CDR3 spans 16 residues. Germline CDR1 reads KGHSH; CDR2 reads LQKENI. CDR3 loop: CATSPYLGSSYNEQFF. DNA of the CDR3: TGTGCCACCTCACCATACTTGGGTAGCTCCTACAATGAGCAGTTCTTC.

In this sample, this clonotype turned up many times. CDR3 sequence reads: CASSAPGTGYNSPLHF. As DNA, the CDR3 is TGTGCCAGCAGCGCGCCCGGGACAGGGTACAATTCACCCCTCCACTTT. This sequence joins TRBV7-9 and TRBJ1-6, with 9 bases that match TRBD1. Germline V gene data show CDR1 as SEHNR and CDR2 as FQNEAQ (reference sequence). This CDR3 has 16 residues. The V gene end was trimmed by 5 bases and the J gene end by 7 bases; junction bases not matched to a gene: 9.

This clonotype showed up many times. This chain links TRBV20-1 with TRBJ2-3; 13 bases are a match to TRBD2. Germline assignment: CDR1 DFQATT and CDR2 SNEGSKA (reference sequence). With 7 bases clipped from V and 5 bases from J, the junction kept 12 bases outside the gene matches. This CDR3 is built from 16 residues. The DNA of the CDR3 is TGCAGTGGAATAATGAGACTAGCGGGAGGACGAGATACGCAGTATTTT. Amino acid sequence: CSGIMRLAGGRDTQYF.

This clonotype appeared many times. The chain is built from TRBV11-1 and TRBJ1-2; 9 positions match TRBD1. CDR3 length: 14 amino acids. After removal of 5 bases from V and 7 bases from J, the junction contained 8 bases not matched to a gene. The germline V gene encodes CDR1 SGHAT and CDR2 FQDESV (reference sequence). The CDR3 nucleotides are TGTGCCAGCAGCCCGGGACAGGGTAACCTTGGCTACACCTTC. It codes for CASSPGQGNLGYTF.

Many counts were recorded for this clonotype. The chain is built from TRBV7-8 and TRBJ2-1; D gene unclear. Germline CDR1 is SGHVS and CDR2 is FQNEAQ. Trimming cost V 5 bases and J 5 bases, with 13 bases left between them. The CDR3 sequence is 14 residues long. The CDR3 loop is CASSPPSAHNEQFF. The CDR3 DNA reads TGTGCCAGCAGCCCCCCGAGTGCCCACAATGAGCAGTTCTTC.

On this clonotype: A much larger clone lies a single base off, so this may be a read error. CDR3 in amino acids: CASSLDDYEQCF. CDR3 DNA sequence: TGCGCCAGCAGCTTGGACGACTACGAGCAGTGCTTC. V is TRBV5-5 and J is TRBJ2-7; a weak D match, TRBD2 (5 bases). This CDR3 is built from 12 residues. From germline, CDR1 is SGHKS and CDR2 YYEKEE (reference sequence).

A few counts support this clonotype. The rearrangement links TRBV19 to TRBJ2-7; no clear D gene. Germline loops: CDR1 LNHDA, CDR2 SQIVND (reference sequence). The CDR3 is 15 amino acids. Trimming stripped 5 bases from V and 0 bases from J, with 14 bases between. This chain's CDR3 is CASSLVGLSSYEQYF. The CDR3 DNA sequence: TGTGCCAGTAGTCTAGTCGGGCTTAGCTCCTACGAGCAGTACTTC.

This clonotype was observed at least ten times. The chain has TRBV18 and TRBJ2-2, with 8 bases matching TRBD2. CDR3 length: 13 amino acids. J was trimmed by 5 bases and V by 8 bases; bases with no gene match: 4. Germline CDR1 is KGHSH and CDR2 is LQKENI. CDR3 nucleotide sequence: TGTGCCAGCAGCCCTAGCGGGACCGGGGAGCTGTTTTTT. Protein product: CASSPSGTGELFF. Complete variable domain (other parts from reference TRBV18 and TRBJ2-2): NAGVMQNPRHLVRRRGQEARLRCSPMKGHSHVYWYRQLPEEGLKFMVYLQKENIIDESGMPKERFSAEFPKEGPSILRIQQVVRGDSAAYFCASSPSGTGELFFGEGSRLTVL.

The rearrangement links TRBV6-1 to TRBJ2-1, with TRBD2 identical over 11 bases. The V gene's germline CDR1 is MNHNS and CDR2 SASEGT. The V segment lost 9 bases and the J segment 9 bases; nucleotides outside the gene matches: 13. The CDR3 totals 15 residues. The CDR3 loop is CASFETSGESSEQFF. The CDR3 bases are TGTGCCAGTTTCGAGACTAGCGGGGAGTCCAGTGAGCAGTTCTTC.

The chain recombines TRBV24-1 with TRBJ2-3; D not resolved. Germline assignment: CDR1 KGHDR and CDR2 SFDVKD. The germline V and J ends were trimmed by 1 base and 2 bases, with 9 bases remaining between them. CDR3 length equals 15 residues. The CDR3 DNA is TGTGCCACCAGTGATTTTGGCAGCAACACAGATACGCAGTATTTT. Translation: CATSDFGSNTDTQYF.